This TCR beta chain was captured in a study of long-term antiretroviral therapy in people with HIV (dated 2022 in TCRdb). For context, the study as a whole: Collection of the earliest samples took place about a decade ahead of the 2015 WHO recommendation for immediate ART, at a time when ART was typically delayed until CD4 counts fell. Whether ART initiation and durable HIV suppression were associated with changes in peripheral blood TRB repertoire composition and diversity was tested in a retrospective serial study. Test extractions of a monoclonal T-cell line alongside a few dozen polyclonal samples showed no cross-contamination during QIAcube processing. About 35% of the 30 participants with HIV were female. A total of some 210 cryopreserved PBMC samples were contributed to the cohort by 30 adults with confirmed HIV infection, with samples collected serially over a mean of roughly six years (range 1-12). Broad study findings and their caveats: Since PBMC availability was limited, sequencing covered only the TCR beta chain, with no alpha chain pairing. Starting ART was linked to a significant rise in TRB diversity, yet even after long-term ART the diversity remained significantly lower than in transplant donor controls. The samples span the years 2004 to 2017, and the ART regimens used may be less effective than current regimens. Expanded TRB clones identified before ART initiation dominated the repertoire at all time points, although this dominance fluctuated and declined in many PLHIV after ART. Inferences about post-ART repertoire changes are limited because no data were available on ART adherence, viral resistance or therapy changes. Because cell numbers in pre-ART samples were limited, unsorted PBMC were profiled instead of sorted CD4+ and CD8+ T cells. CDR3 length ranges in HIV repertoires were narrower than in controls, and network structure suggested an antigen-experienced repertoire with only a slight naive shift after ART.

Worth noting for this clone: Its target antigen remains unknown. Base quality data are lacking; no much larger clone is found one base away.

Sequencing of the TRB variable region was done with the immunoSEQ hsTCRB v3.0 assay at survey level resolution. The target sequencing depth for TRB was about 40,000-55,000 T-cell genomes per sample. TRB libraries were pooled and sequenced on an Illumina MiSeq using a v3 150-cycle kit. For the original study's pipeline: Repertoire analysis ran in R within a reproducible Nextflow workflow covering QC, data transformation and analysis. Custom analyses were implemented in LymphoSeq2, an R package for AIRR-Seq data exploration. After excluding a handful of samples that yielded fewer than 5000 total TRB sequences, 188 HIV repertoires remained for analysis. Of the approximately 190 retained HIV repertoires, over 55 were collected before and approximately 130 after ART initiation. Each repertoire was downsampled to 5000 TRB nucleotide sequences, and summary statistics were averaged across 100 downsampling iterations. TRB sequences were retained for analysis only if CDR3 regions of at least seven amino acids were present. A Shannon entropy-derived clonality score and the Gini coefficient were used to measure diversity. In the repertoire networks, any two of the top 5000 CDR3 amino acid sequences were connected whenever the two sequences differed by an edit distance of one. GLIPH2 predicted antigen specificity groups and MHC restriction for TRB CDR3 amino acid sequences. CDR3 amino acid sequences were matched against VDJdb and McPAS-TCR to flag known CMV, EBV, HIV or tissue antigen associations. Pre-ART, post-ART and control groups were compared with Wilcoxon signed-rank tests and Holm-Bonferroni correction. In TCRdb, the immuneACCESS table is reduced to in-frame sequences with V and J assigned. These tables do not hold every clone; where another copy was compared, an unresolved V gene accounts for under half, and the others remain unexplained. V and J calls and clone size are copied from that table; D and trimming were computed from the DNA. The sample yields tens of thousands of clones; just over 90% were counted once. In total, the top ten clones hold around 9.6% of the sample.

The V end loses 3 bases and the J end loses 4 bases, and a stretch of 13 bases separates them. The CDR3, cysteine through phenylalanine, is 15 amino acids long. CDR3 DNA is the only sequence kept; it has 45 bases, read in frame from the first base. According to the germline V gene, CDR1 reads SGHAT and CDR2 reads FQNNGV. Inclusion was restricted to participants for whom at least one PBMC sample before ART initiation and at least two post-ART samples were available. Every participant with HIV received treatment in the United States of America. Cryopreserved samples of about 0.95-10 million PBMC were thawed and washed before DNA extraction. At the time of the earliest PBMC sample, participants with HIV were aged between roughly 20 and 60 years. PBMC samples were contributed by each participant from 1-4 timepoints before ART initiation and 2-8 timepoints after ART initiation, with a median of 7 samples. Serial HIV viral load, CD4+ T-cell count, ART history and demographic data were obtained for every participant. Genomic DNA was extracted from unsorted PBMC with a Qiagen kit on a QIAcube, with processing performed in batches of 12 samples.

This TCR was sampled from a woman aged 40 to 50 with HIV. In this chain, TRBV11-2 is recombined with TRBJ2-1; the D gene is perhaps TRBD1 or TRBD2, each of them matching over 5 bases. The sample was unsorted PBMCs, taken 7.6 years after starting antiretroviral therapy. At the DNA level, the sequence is TGTGCCAGCAGCTTGGGGGTGGGGTCATACAATGAGCAGTTCTTC. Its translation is CASSLGVGSYNEQFF.